The 27 T cell receptor beta chains in this list originate from one sample, sequenced in a study of T cells after posttransplantation cyclophosphamide. Clones were read by immunoSEQ multiplex PCR, and TCRdb kept only the in-frame ones, dropping some. The sample contains about 40,000 clones, none of them singletons. Sequenced: PBMCs. These receptors were obtained from a man aged 25 to 45 in good health and a related stem cell transplant donor.

This clone was picked up many times. The chain uses TRBV19 and TRBJ1-5; 8 bases align to TRBD1. Trimming at V came to 7 bases and at J to 2 bases, leaving 7 bases not matched to a gene. Germline-derived CDR1 and CDR2 are LNHDA and SQIVND (reference sequence). The CDR3 extends over 15 amino acids. The CDR3 coding sequence is TGTGCCAGTAACGCAGGGGGCAATGGCAATCAGCCCCAGCATTTT. Protein: CASNAGGNGNQPQHF.

There are many counts of this clone. A read error may produce the germline difference seen at one junction end. The genes are TRBV5-8 and TRBJ2-7, with 8 nucleotides matching TRBD2. Germline loops: CDR1 SGHTS, CDR2 YDEGEE. The CDR3 runs to 15 residues. The CDR3 sequence: CASSSRLAWSYEQYF. In DNA form, the CDR3 reads TGTGCTAGCAGCTCACGACTAGCGTGGTCCTACGAGCAGTACTTC.

This clone was counted a few times. An end of the junction does not agree with germline; a read error may underlie this. The chain carries TRBV9 and TRBJ2-2; D is undetermined. This CDR3 contains 13 residues. CDR1 is SGDLS and CDR2 is YYNGEE in the germline V gene. CDR3 coding DNA: TGTGCCAGCAGCACCCAAAACAACGGGGAGCTGTTTTTT. Translating gives CASSTQNNGELFF.

This clone was seen ten or more times. The V gene is TRBV7-9, the J gene TRBJ2-7, with 7 bases fitting TRBD1. The CDR3 extends over 12 amino acids. From germline, CDR1 is SEHNR and CDR2 FQNEAQ (reference sequence). The junction had 0 bases not matched to a gene; V was cut back by 3 bases and J by 4 bases. DNA for the CDR3: TGTGCCAGCAGCTTGACAGGGTACGAGCAGTACTTC. The encoded protein is CASSLTGYEQYF. Based on the CDR3 plus reference TRBV7-9 and TRBJ2-7, the full variable domain is DTGVSQNPRHKITKRGQNVTFRCDPISEHNRLYWYRQTLGQGPEFLTYFQNEAQLEKSRLLSDRFSAERPKGSFSTLEIQRTEQGDSAMYLCASSLTGYEQYFGPGTRLTVT.

In this sample, this clone turned up many times. V usage is TRBV27 and J usage is TRBJ2-7; 8 bases are a match to TRBD1. Losses at the gene ends were 3 bases for V and 4 bases for J; bases not matched to a gene: 8. The CDR3 has 15 amino acids. The germline CDR1 and CDR2 sequences are MNHEY and SMNVEV (reference sequence). CDR3 coding DNA: TGTGCCAGCAGTTTTGAGACAGGGGCGGTATACGAGCAGTACTTC. Its translation is CASSFETGAVYEQYF.

This clone was counted ten times or more. The chain recombines TRBV14 with TRBJ1-6; D is perhaps TRBD1 (6 bases). The CDR3 extends over 15 amino acids. The V gene lost 2 bases and the J gene lost 7 bases, with 12 bases spanning the gap. Germline V gives CDR1 SGHDN, CDR2 FVKESK. CDR3 loop: CASSQQGQPNSPLHF. The CDR3 bases are TGTGCCAGCAGCCAACAAGGACAGCCGAATTCACCCCTCCACTTT.

This clone was seen ten or more times. The chain carries TRBV7-2 and TRBJ1-2; 7 nucleotides match TRBD1. This CDR3 spans 14 amino acids. Per the germline V gene, CDR1 is SGHTA and CDR2 is FQGNSA. V trimming: 4 bases; J trimming: 6 bases; junction bases outside the gene matches: 8. CDR3: CASSSLGGANGYTF. The CDR3 coding sequence is TGTGCCAGCAGCTCTTTAGGGGGCGCGAATGGCTACACCTTC.

This clone has at least ten counts. The rearrangement joins TRBV11-2 to TRBJ1-1; TRBD1 might be the D (5 bases). Deletions cut 5 bases from V and 3 bases from J, with 16 bases between. The germline V gene encodes CDR1 SGHAT and CDR2 FQNNGV. This CDR3 is built from 15 residues. This CDR3 is CASSLWGGRDTEAFF. DNA of the CDR3: TGTGCCAGCAGCCTTTGGGGGGGACGGGACACTGAAGCTTTCTTT.

This clone was seen at least ten times. The chain is built from TRBV7-2 and TRBJ2-7; D is perhaps TRBD1 (6 bases). Trimming left V 5 bases short and J 2 bases short, with 13 bases between. CDR1 SGHTA and CDR2 FQGNSA come from the germline V gene. The CDR3 extends over 14 amino acids. Here the CDR3 reads CASSRDRRTYEQYF. DNA for the CDR3: TGTGCCAGCAGCCGCGACAGGCGTACCTACGAGCAGTACTTC.

This clone showed up many times. The genes are TRBV6-5 and TRBJ1-3, with D unclear. Germline CDR1 and CDR2: MNHEY and SVGAGI. The V gene lost 4 bases and the J gene lost 0 bases, with 10 bases spanning the gap. The CDR3 length is 15 residues. The CDR3 coding sequence is TGTGCCAGCAGTTCGGTTCTTGCCTCTGGAAACACCATATATTTT. Protein: CASSSVLASGNTIYF.

This clone came up a few times. The genes are TRBV5-1 and TRBJ2-2; 10 positions match TRBD1. The junction had 5 bases not matched to a gene; V was cut back by 5 bases and J by 4 bases. Germline CDR1 SGHRS, CDR2 YFSETQ. The CDR3 consists of 15 residues. The CDR3 coding sequence is TGCGCCAGCAGTTTAGACAGGGGGCCCACCGGGGAGCTGTTTTTT. This gives the protein CASSLDRGPTGELFF.

There are many counts of this clone. The chain couples TRBV19 to TRBJ2-3; 9 bases match TRBD2. Germline-derived CDR1 and CDR2 are LNHDA and SQIVND (reference sequence). J gave up 6 bases and V 4 bases, and 8 bases lay outside the gene matches. This CDR3 is 15 amino acids long. CDR3 in DNA: TGTGCCAGTAGTAAAGGCGGGGGGGCATACGATACGCAGTATTTT. Residues: CASSKGGGAYDTQYF.

This clone was seen repeatedly, ten times or more. The V and J genes are TRBV6-1 and TRBJ1-3, with D possibly TRBD1 on 6 matching bases. The CDR3 is 16 residues long. CDR1 and CDR2 from the germline V gene are MNHNS and SASEGT. V was cut by 4 bases and J by 0 bases, with 13 bases left in between. CDR3: CASSGGQRPSGNTIYF. The CDR3 nucleotides are TGTGCCAGCAGTGGAGGACAGCGGCCCTCTGGAAACACCATATATTTT.

This clone showed up many times. The J gene is TRBJ2-7, the V gene TRBV4-1, with TRBD2 identical over 13 bases. This CDR3 comprises 16 residues. J was trimmed by 1 base and V by 4 bases; bases with no gene match: 4. Germline lookup yields CDR1 MGHRA and CDR2 YSYEKL. The CDR3 region has the DNA TGCGCCAGCAGCCTCCGGACTAGCGGGGGTTCCTACGAGCAGTACTTC. Translating it yields CASSLRTSGGSYEQYF.

In its sample, this clone was seen many times. This rearrangement joins TRBV18 to TRBJ2-1; D might be TRBD2 (6 bases). The V end was cut by 6 bases, the J end by 5 bases, with 11 bases between. The length of the CDR3 is 13 residues. The germline V gene has CDR1 KGHSH and CDR2 LQKENI. CDR3 in amino acids: CASSAGGNNEQFF. The CDR3 DNA sequence: TGTGCCAGCTCCGCTGGGGGGAACAATGAGCAGTTCTTC.

This clone was found many times. The gene calls are TRBV6-2 or TRBV6-3 and TRBJ1-5, with 7 bases fitting TRBD1. From germline, CDR1 is MNHEY and CDR2 SVGEGT. CDR3 size: 15 residues. V gave up 4 bases and J gave up 8 bases; unmatched junction bases: 11. As DNA, the CDR3 is TGTGCCAGCAGTTGGGAGGGGACAGACCGAGAGCCCCAGCATTTT. Encoded protein: CASSWEGTDREPQHF.

This clone appeared many times. The CDR3 sequence: CASSSQETQYF. The CDR3 DNA reads as TGTGCCAGCTCATCACAAGAGACCCAGTACTTC. The rearrangement links TRBV18 to TRBJ2-5; D is uncertain. Trimming pared 5 bases from V and 2 bases from J, leaving 3 bases between. This CDR3 comprises 11 residues. CDR1 KGHSH and CDR2 LQKENI come from the germline V gene.

This clone showed up many times. The V and J genes are TRBV28 and TRBJ1-6; perhaps TRBD1 as D (5 bases). The CDR3 extends over 15 amino acids. V was trimmed by 4 bases and J by 9 bases, leaving 16 bases between them. Germline assignment: CDR1 MDHEN and CDR2 SYDVKM. In nucleotides, the CDR3 is TGTGCCAGCAGTTCCGAGCGGGGGGTCACTTCACCCCTCCACTTT. Residues: CASSSERGVTSPLHF.

This clone appeared a few times. The rearrangement links TRBV9 to TRBJ2-2; 7 positions match TRBD2. The J segment lost 1 base and the V segment lost 2 bases, leaving 2 bases of the junction unmatched. In germline, CDR1 is SGDLS, CDR2 YYNGEE. The CDR3 sequence is 15 residues long. The CDR3 nucleotides read TGTGCCAGCAGCGTTGGGGGGGGGAACACCGGGGAGCTGTTTTTT. Its protein is CASSVGGGNTGELFF.

This clone was recorded many times. The chain combines TRBV5-1 with TRBJ2-5; 13 bases line up with TRBD2. The CDR3 sequence is 15 residues long. Unmatched junction bases numbered 3, after V lost 4 bases and J lost 3 bases. CDR1 SGHRS and CDR2 YFSETQ come from the germline V gene. The CDR3 here is CASSHGTSGEETQYF. The CDR3 DNA follows: TGCGCCAGCAGCCACGGGACTAGCGGGGAAGAGACCCAGTACTTC.

This clone was counted at least ten times. The chain uses TRBV6-2 or TRBV6-3 and TRBJ1-1; D might be TRBD1 (6 bases). The CDR3 has 15 amino acids. Germline V gene sequence: CDR1 MNHEY, CDR2 SVGEGT. With 10 bases removed from V and 6 bases from J, the gap between germline ends came to 24 bases. CDR3 in amino acids: CATVLDSAGAPEAFF. Written as DNA, the CDR3 is TGTGCCACCGTTCTTGATTCGGCAGGGGCCCCTGAAGCTTTCTTT.

This clone occurred many times. The genes are TRBV7-6 and TRBJ1-1; D uncertain. The CDR3 loop spans 13 amino acids. Germline-derived CDR1 and CDR2 are SGHVS and FNYEAQ. Trimming removed 2 bases from V and 2 bases from J, with 6 bases in between. In nucleotides, the CDR3 is TGTGCCAGCAGCTTAAAATCTAACACTGAAGCTTTCTTT. As protein: CASSLKSNTEAFF.

This clone was seen many times. The chain joins TRBV4-1 to TRBJ2-3; 9 positions agree with TRBD1. The CDR3 sequence is 16 residues long. Germline V gene sequence: CDR1 MGHRA, CDR2 YSYEKL. Trimming at V came to 4 bases and at J to 6 bases, leaving 11 bases not matched to a gene. CDR3: CASSLSDRGGSDTQYF. DNA of the CDR3: TGCGCCAGCAGCCTCTCGGACAGGGGAGGTTCCGATACGCAGTATTTT.

This clone has just a few counts. The chain combines TRBV2 with TRBJ2-3; the match to TRBD2 covers 13 bases. Per the germline V gene, CDR1 is SNHLY and CDR2 is FYNNEI. The CDR3 covers 16 residues. V shed 6 bases, J shed 4 bases, and the junction held 7 bases outside the gene matches. This chain's CDR3 is CASSDPTSGGPDTQYF. CDR3 in DNA: TGTGCCAGCAGCGACCCGACTAGCGGGGGGCCAGATACGCAGTATTTT.

This clone was seen a handful of times. The chain couples TRBV5-6 to TRBJ2-2, with 7 bases matching TRBD1. V dropped 1 base and J dropped 4; count of bases not matched to a gene: 1. Germline lookup yields CDR1 SGHDT and CDR2 YYEEEE. This CDR3 has 14 residues. The CDR3 sequence: CASSLTGATGELFF. As DNA, the CDR3 is TGTGCCAGCAGCTTGACAGGGGCCACCGGGGAGCTGTTTTTT.

There are many counts of this clone. The V gene is TRBV19, the J gene TRBJ1-4; 9 bases match TRBD1. Germline CDR1 LNHDA, CDR2 SQIVND (reference sequence). This CDR3 has 16 amino acids. J lost 5 bases, V lost 5 bases, and 9 bases had no gene match. The CDR3: CASSLRRQGGNEKLFF. CDR3 sequence (DNA): TGTGCCAGTAGTCTACGCAGACAGGGGGGAAATGAAAAACTGTTTTTT. Full variable domain (outside the CDR3, taken from reference TRBV19 and TRBJ1-4): DGGITQSPKYLFRKEGQNVTLSCEQNLNHDAMYWYRQDPGQGLRLIYYSQIVNDFQKGDIAEGYSVSREKKESFPLTVTSAQKNPTAFYLCASSLRRQGGNEKLFFGSGTQLSVL.

There are many counts of this clone. CDR3 loop: CASSVGGSGGWGPETQYF. The DNA of the CDR3 is TGTGCCAGCAGCGTAGGGGGTAGCGGGGGATGGGGGCCAGAGACCCAGTACTTC. V usage is TRBV9 and J usage is TRBJ2-5; 9 bases match TRBD2. Losses at the gene ends were 0 bases for V and 4 bases for J; bases not matched to a gene: 13. Germline CDR1 is SGDLS and CDR2 is YYNGEE. The CDR3 consists of 18 residues.